Presented here are 17 T cell receptor beta chains from one specimen sequenced in a study of T cells after posttransplantation cyclophosphamide. Cyclophosphamide on days +3 and +4 followed busulfan-fludarabine conditioning and a marrow graft. Only in-frame clones appear in the TCRdb table, and some are missing; sequencing was by immunoSEQ multiplex PCR. The data list roughly 14,000 clones, none observed once; more than 20% falls to the top ten. The sequences come from PBMCs, collected 950 to 1,200 days after allogeneic stem cell transplant with posttransplant cyclophosphamide. These receptors all stem from a female patient in her forties who received an allogeneic stem cell transplant from a related donor, was CMV-positive, and had no GVHD. The T cells may partly be graft donor cells.

The rearrangement joins TRBV9 to TRBJ2-3; 9 bases line up with TRBD1. This CDR3 contains 16 residues. The trim removed 3 bases at V and 1 base at J, leaving 6 bases unmatched. Germline V gene lookup returns CDR1 SGDLS and CDR2 YYNGEE. In DNA form, the CDR3 reads TGTGCCAGCAGCGACCGGACAGGGGTTGGCACAGATACGCAGTATTTT. Amino acid sequence: CASSDRTGVGTDTQYF. The full variable domain, with the rest looked up from reference TRBV9 and TRBJ2-3, is DSGVTQTPKHLITATGQRVTLRCSPRSGDLSVYWYQQSLDQGLQFLIQYYNGEERAKGNILERFSAQQFPDLHSELNLSSLELGDSALYFCASSDRTGVGTDTQYFGPGTRLTVL.

The rearrangement uses TRBV19 and TRBJ1-1; TRBD1 matches 9 bases. Losses at the gene ends were 8 bases for V and 3 bases for J; bases not matched to a gene: 16. The CDR3 loop spans 17 amino acids. Germline V gene data show CDR1 as LNHDA and CDR2 as SQIVND (reference sequence). As DNA, the CDR3 is TGTGCCAGTTTCGGTCGACAGGGGGTAGGGGCGGACACTGAAGCTTTCTTT. Protein sequence: CASFGRQGVGADTEAFF.

The chain couples TRBV4-1 to TRBJ1-1; TRBD1 matches 7 bases. This CDR3 is 17 amino acids long. Germline V lookup: CDR1 MGHRA, CDR2 YSYEKL. V shed 3 bases, J shed 2 bases, and the junction held 12 bases outside the gene matches. Here the CDR3 reads CASSQAGTALLNTEAFF. In DNA, the CDR3 is TGCGCCAGCAGCCAGGCCGGGACAGCCTTACTAAACACTGAAGCTTTCTTT.

This clone was observed many times. The rearrangement uses TRBV7-2 and TRBJ2-3; TRBD2 matches 12 bases. CDR1 SGHTA and CDR2 FQGNSA come from the germline V gene. J gave up 3 bases and V 6 bases, and 4 bases lay outside the gene matches. The CDR3 consists of 15 residues. The CDR3 DNA sequence: TGTGCCAGCAGTCTAGCGGGGGGGCCGACAGATACGCAGTATTTT. This codes for CASSLAGGPTDTQYF.

This clone was seen ten or more times. The V gene is TRBV7-3, the J gene TRBJ1-2; 10 bases fit TRBD1. The germline CDR1 and CDR2 sequences are SGHTA and FQGTGA. V was clipped by 0 bases and J by 8 bases; unmatched bases: 9. This CDR3 is 16 amino acids long. CDR3 in amino acids: CASSLTSTGGARGYTF. DNA of the CDR3: TGTGCCAGCAGCTTAACCTCGACAGGGGGCGCGAGGGGCTACACCTTC.

This chain links TRBV10-3 with TRBJ2-3; TRBD2 might be the D (5 bases). Germline CDR1 reads ENHRY; CDR2 reads SYGVKD. V was clipped by 8 bases and J by 0 bases, with 9 bases between them. This CDR3 is built from 13 residues. CDR3 protein: CAIYRDSTDTQYF. In DNA form, the CDR3 reads TGTGCCATCTATCGGGATAGCACAGATACGCAGTATTTT.

This clone was recorded a few times. This chain joins TRBV6-6 and TRBJ1-3, with unresolved D. CDR1 MNHNY and CDR2 SVGAGI come from the germline V gene (reference sequence). The CDR3 sequence is 12 residues long. With 2 bases removed from V and 4 bases from J, the gap between germline ends came to 3 bases. The CDR3 DNA sequence: TGTGCCAGCAGTTACGAGGGAAACACCATATATTTT. Translation gives CASSYEGNTIYF.

The V gene is TRBV7-3, the J gene TRBJ2-3; tentatively, D is TRBD1 (6 bases). The CDR3 totals 15 residues. Germline-derived CDR1 and CDR2 are SGHTA and FQGTGA. V lost 6 bases, J lost 3 bases, and 16 bases lay in between. CDR3 region: CASRPQGTGTDTQYF. DNA for the CDR3: TGTGCCAGCAGGCCTCAGGGGACGGGGACAGATACGCAGTATTTT.

There are many counts of this clone. For the CDR3, the DNA is TGTGCCAGTAGAACCACACAGGGGTCCAATCAGCCCCAGCATTTT. Translated, it gives CASRTTQGSNQPQHF. J is TRBJ1-5 and V is TRBV19, with 7 nucleotides matching TRBD1. Per the germline V gene, CDR1 is LNHDA and CDR2 is SQIVND (reference sequence). The CDR3 is made up of 15 amino acids. V gave up 6 bases and J gave up 3 bases; unmatched junction bases: 8.

By sample fraction, this clone is medium-sized (0.01 to 0.1%). J is TRBJ2-1 and V is TRBV27; a weak D match, TRBD2 (7 bases). Germline assignment: CDR1 MNHEY and CDR2 SMNVEV (reference sequence). V shed 8 bases and J shed 5 bases, with 16 bases lying between them. The CDR3 totals 14 residues. For the CDR3, the DNA is TGTGCCAGCTCATGGGGGGGCAGGAACAATGAGCAGTTCTTC. It codes for CASSWGGRNNEQFF.

The V call is TRBV29-1, the J call TRBJ1-2; TRBD1 matches at 10 bases. Germline V gives CDR1 SQVTM, CDR2 ANQGSEA. The V gene end was trimmed by 7 bases and the J gene end by 3 bases; junction bases not matched to a gene: 5. CDR3 size: 13 residues. The CDR3 sequence: CSADRGLDYGYTF. The CDR3 DNA follows: TGCAGCGCTGACAGGGGGCTAGACTATGGCTACACCTTC.

The chain carries TRBV7-6 and TRBJ2-5; D uncertain. V was trimmed by 0 bases and J by 4 bases, leaving 6 bases between them. CDR3 size: 13 residues. Germline V CDR1 and CDR2: SGHVS, FNYEAQ. This CDR3 reads CASSLAGGETQYF. The CDR3 DNA reads as TGTGCCAGCAGCTTAGCAGGCGGAGAGACCCAGTACTTC. Variable domain in full (rest from reference TRBV7-6 and TRBJ2-5): GAGVSQSPRYKVTKRGQDVALRCDPISGHVSLYWYRQALGQGPEFLTYFNYEAQQDKSGLPNDRFSAERPEGSISTLTIQRTEQRDSAMYRCASSLAGGETQYFGPGTRLLVL.

The V and J genes are TRBV15 and TRBJ2-5; weak D call: TRBD2 (7 bases). Trimming removed 5 bases from V and 4 bases from J, with 8 bases in between. CDR3 size: 12 residues. From germline, CDR1 is LNHNV and CDR2 YYDKDF (reference sequence). CDR3 coding DNA: TGTGCCACCAGCGGGGGGGCAGAGACCCAGTACTTC. Protein: CATSGGAETQYF.

This clone has a count of ten or more. The chain joins TRBV9 to TRBJ2-3, with 7 bases fitting TRBD1. Germline V CDR1 and CDR2: SGDLS, YYNGEE. Trimming at V came to 1 base and at J to 2 bases, leaving 7 bases not matched to a gene. The CDR3 covers 16 residues. CDR3 sequence (DNA): TGTGCCAGCAGCGTACGGACAGGTCTAGTCACAGATACGCAGTATTTT. This codes for CASSVRTGLVTDTQYF.

This clone was counted many times. The CDR3 DNA is TGTGCCAGCAGTGAAGCGGGAAGGGGTACAGATACGCAGTATTTT. Translated, it gives CASSEAGRGTDTQYF. This sequence joins TRBV6-1 and TRBJ2-3, with a tentative D call TRBD1 (5 bases). Germline V gene lookup returns CDR1 MNHNS and CDR2 SASEGT. Between the trimmed V and J ends, which lost 0 bases and 3 bases, there was a span of 10 bases. CDR3 size: 15 residues.

This clone has a count of ten or more. V gene TRBV11-1 combines with J gene TRBJ1-5; perhaps TRBD1 as D (5 bases). This CDR3 is 13 amino acids long. Looked up from germline, CDR1 is SGHAT and CDR2 is FQDESV (reference sequence). The germline V and J ends were trimmed by 3 bases and 5 bases, with 8 bases remaining between them. CDR3 DNA: TGTGCCAGCAGCTTGGGAGGGGATCAGCCCCAGCATTTT. Translating it yields CASSLGGDQPQHF.

This clone was seen many times. This chain uses TRBV5-5 with TRBJ1-4, with D possibly matching TRBD1 (6 bases). The germline V gene encodes CDR1 SGHKS and CDR2 YYEKEE (reference sequence). V was trimmed by 1 base and J by 7 bases, leaving 11 bases between them. The CDR3 covers 14 residues. This chain's CDR3 is CASSLRGGFEKLFF. CDR3 DNA: TGTGCCAGCAGCTTGAGAGGGGGATTTGAAAAACTGTTTTTT.